This T cell receptor beta chain was identified in a study of beta chain features in type 1 diabetes. The sample holds one count of this clone. Its antigen is not identified. Notes on the study in general: In type 1 diabetes patients, VDJ junctions had fewer insertions; deletions at these junctions were more frequent. Unsettled here was the matter of whether HLA type influences TCRB rearrangement.

Trimming cost V 3 bases and J 4 bases, with 15 bases left between them. CDR3 length: 15 residues. CDR1 and CDR2 from the germline V gene are WSHSY and SAAADI. Sequencing targeted expressed TCRB transcripts, as all isolated RNA had been reverse transcribed. Survey-depth immunoSEQ sequencing was used for stem cell-like memory T cells. The data were produced by immunoSEQ multiplex PCR, yet TCRdb's version contains in-frame clones alone and is incomplete. This table holds under 95,000 clones, approximately 32% found once. Each sorted population was over 98% pure. The rearrangement links TRBV10-2 to TRBJ1-2; D is uncertain. This TCR was sampled from a woman aged 18-29 years in good health. The sequenced sample was stem cell memory CD4+ T cells from blood. CDR3 residues: CASSDRGDGSYGYTF. DNA for the CDR3: TGCGCCAGCAGTGATCGCGGTGATGGTAGCTATGGCTACACCTTC.